This TCR beta chain was captured in a study of shared clonotypes between healthy human individuals. General study points: Rarefaction gave evidence that sorted-subset sequencing remained incomplete despite large depth.

A note on this clone: Its antigen is not known. The same CDR3 can be traced to other DNA sequences in this sample.

Researchers divided each subset's genomic DNA evenly across several immunoSEQ plates. Assay used: immunoSEQ multiplex PCR; TCRdb lists only in-frame clones, some missing. The sample shows 550,000 to 600,000 clones, 95% to 98% of them seen only once. CDR3 length: 13 residues. V dropped 5 bases and J dropped 0; count of bases not matched to a gene: 1. Germline-derived CDR1 and CDR2 are SQVTM and ANQGSEA. The naive CD8 population came from CD45RO-negative cells selected for CCR7, without terminally differentiated effector memory CD45RA+ cells. Only Caucasian adults living in Nashville, Tennessee served as donors.

The sequence was collected from a man aged 25 to 40 in good health. Sequenced material: naive CD8+ T cells sorted from blood. This chain uses TRBV29-1 with TRBJ2-7; 10 bases match TRBD2. CDR3 nucleotide sequence: TGCAGCGTTCGGACTAGCGGCTCCTACGAGCAGTACTTC. Amino acids: CSVRTSGSYEQYF.